A single sample gave rise to the 24 T cell receptor beta chains below, sequenced in a study of control samples from healthy donors and cancer patients. The protocol was immunoSEQ multiplex PCR, while the TCRdb copy is restricted to in-frame clones and leaves out a portion. The data show 61,000 or so clones, roughly 89% seen once. Sequences were obtained from PBMCs. The source is a man between 60 and 75 years old with colorectal cancer.

The chain couples TRBV6-2 or TRBV6-3 to TRBJ1-3; 7 bases are shared with TRBD1. Germline CDR1 reads MNHEY; CDR2 reads SVGEGT. The V gene end was trimmed by 2 bases and the J gene end by 4 bases; junction bases not matched to a gene: 14. The CDR3 length is 18 residues. CDR3 nucleotide sequence: TGTGCCAGCAGTTACGATTCCCGGACAGGTTCTTCCGGAAACACCATATATTTT. As protein: CASSYDSRTGSSGNTIYF.

This clone was recorded only once. A read error may produce the germline difference seen at one junction end. The chain recombines TRBV11-3 with TRBJ2-7, with 11 positions matching TRBD1. Germline assignment: CDR1 SGHNT and CDR2 YENEEA. This CDR3 is built from 14 residues. CDR3 sequence (DNA): TGTGCCACCAGCATGGGGACAGGGGGTCACGAGCAGTACTTC. It codes for CATSMGTGGHEQYF. Complete variable domain (other parts from reference TRBV11-3 and TRBJ2-7): EAGVVQSPRYKIIEKKQPVAFWCNPISGHNTLYWYLQNLGQGPELLIRYENEEAVDDSQLPKDRFSAERLKGVDSTLKIQPAELGDSAVYLCATSMGTGGHEQYFGPGTRLTVT.

This clone has a single count. The chain links TRBV7-2 to TRBJ1-1; D remains unclear. Germline V lookup: CDR1 SGHTA, CDR2 FQGNSA. Trimming removed 5 bases from V and 4 bases from J, with 8 bases in between. CDR3 length: 12 amino acids. The CDR3 DNA sequence: TGTGCCAGCAGCGCCTCCCTCACTGAAGCTTTCTTT. As protein: CASSASLTEAFF.

The chain combines TRBV6-5 with TRBJ2-7; D is uncertain. The CDR3 consists of 14 residues. Germline V gene sequence: CDR1 MNHEY, CDR2 SVGAGI. V was shortened by 0 bases and J by 2 bases, with 8 bases between the two germline ends. This chain's CDR3 is CASSYSGPTYEQYF. CDR3 DNA: TGTGCCAGCAGTTACTCGGGCCCGACCTACGAGCAGTACTTC.

The rearrangement links TRBV3-1 (or the pseudogene TRBV3-2) to TRBJ2-7; D remains ambiguous. The CDR3 sequence is 12 residues long. Between the trimmed V and J ends, which lost 4 bases and 3 bases, there was a span of 7 bases. In germline, CDR1 is LGHDT, CDR2 YNNKEL (reference sequence). This CDR3 reads CASSRGDYEQYF. Here the CDR3 DNA reads TGTGCCAGCAGCCGAGGAGACTACGAGCAGTACTTC.

This chain connects TRBV4-2 to TRBJ2-1; D may be TRBD2 (6 bases). This CDR3 spans 17 amino acids. The V end lost 4 bases, the J end lost 5 bases, and 21 bases lay between the germline ends. Germline CDR1 reads LGHNA; CDR2 reads YNFKEQ. DNA for the CDR3: TGTGCCAGCAGCCCCGGGGGTGGAGCGCACATCCACAATGAGCAGTTCTTC. Protein product: CASSPGGGAHIHNEQFF.

This chain joins TRBV28 and TRBJ2-7; 9 bases agree with TRBD1. From germline, CDR1 is MDHEN and CDR2 SYDVKM. V lost 4 bases to trimming and J lost 2 bases; unmatched junction nucleotides: 9. CDR3 length: 16 amino acids. CDR3 nucleotides: TGTGCCAGCAGTTCCGGGGGGACAGGGACCCCCTACGAGCAGTACTTC. Protein: CASSSGGTGTPYEQYF. Based on the CDR3 plus reference TRBV28 and TRBJ2-7, the full variable domain is DVKVTQSSRYLVKRTGEKVFLECVQDMDHENMFWYRQDPGLGLRLIYFSYDVKMKEKGDIPEGYSVSREKKERFSLILESASTNQTSMYLCASSSGGTGTPYEQYFGPGTRLTVT.

This clone occurred once. The chain links TRBV12-3 or TRBV12-4 to TRBJ1-3; D call uncertain. The V end lost 6 bases, the J end lost 0 bases, and 6 bases lay between the germline ends. The CDR3 runs to 13 residues. The CDR3 DNA is TGTGCCAGCAGAACGTACTCTGGAAACACCATATATTTT. This translates into CASRTYSGNTIYF.

The gene calls are TRBV27 and TRBJ1-5; D not certain. The V end lost 3 bases, the J end lost 3 bases, and 9 bases lay between the germline ends. The CDR3 covers 14 residues. Germline values: CDR1 MNHEY, CDR2 SMNVEV (reference sequence). The CDR3 coding sequence is TGTGCCAGCAGTTTTCGAGGGTACAATCAGCCCCAGCATTTT. This gives the protein CASSFRGYNQPQHF.

The gene calls are TRBV19 and TRBJ1-5; D may be TRBD1 (5 bases). The CDR3 consists of 16 residues. Per the germline V gene, CDR1 is LNHDA and CDR2 is SQIVND (reference sequence). Between the trimmed V and J ends, which lost 3 bases and 0 bases, there was a span of 12 bases. DNA of the CDR3: TGTGCCAGTAGTATGGCTAGGGACTATAGCAATCAGCCCCAGCATTTT. Translation: CASSMARDYSNQPQHF.

This clone has just one count. This chain connects TRBV7-3 to TRBJ2-1; D could derive from TRBD1 or TRBD2 (7 bases each). V was shortened by 2 bases and J by 7 bases, with 15 bases between the two germline ends. Germline loops: CDR1 SGHTA, CDR2 FQGTGA. CDR3 length: 15 residues. CDR3 sequence reads: CASSLPRGGSNEQFF. In DNA form, the CDR3 reads TGTGCCAGCAGCTTACCCAGGGGGGGCTCAAATGAGCAGTTCTTC. The variable domain in full, completed from reference TRBV7-3 and TRBJ2-1, reads GAGVSQTPSNKVTEKGKYVELRCDPISGHTALYWYRQSLGQGPEFLIYFQGTGAADDSGLPNDRFFAVRPEGSVSTLKIQRTERGDSAVYLCASSLPRGGSNEQFFGPGTRLTVL.

The rearrangement links TRBV9 to TRBJ2-5; 9 nucleotides line up with TRBD2. V dropped 1 base and J dropped 4; count of bases not matched to a gene: 14. CDR1 and CDR2 (germline): SGDLS, YYNGEE. The CDR3 extends over 18 amino acids. CDR3 protein: CASSVPVRGGPAPETQYF. CDR3 nucleotide sequence: TGTGCCAGCAGCGTACCTGTGCGGGGGGGGCCTGCCCCAGAGACCCAGTACTTC.

In this sample, this clone turned up once. The chain is built from TRBV28 and TRBJ1-4; possibly TRBD1 for D (6 bases). V shed 4 bases and J shed 8 bases, with 8 bases lying between them. The CDR3 loop spans 12 amino acids. Germline V gene data show CDR1 as MDHEN and CDR2 as SYDVKM. DNA for the CDR3: TGTGCCAGCAGTTCAGGGGACGAAAAACTGTTTTTT. Protein sequence: CASSSGDEKLFF.

The chain employs TRBV30 and TRBJ1-1; 8 nucleotides match TRBD1. Germline V CDR1 and CDR2: GTSNPN, SVGIG (reference sequence). V was pared by 5 bases and J by 5 bases, with 7 bases of the junction left unmatched. CDR3 length equals 13 residues. In DNA form, the CDR3 reads TGTGCCTGGGACAGGGGCGATCGGACTGAAGCTTTCTTT. It specifies CAWDRGDRTEAFF.

The gene calls are TRBV27 and TRBJ2-1; D is perhaps TRBD1 or TRBD2 (6 bases each). The germline V and J ends were trimmed by 5 bases and 4 bases, with 15 bases remaining between them. The CDR3 extends over 15 amino acids. The germline gives CDR1 MNHEY, CDR2 SMNVEV (reference sequence). CDR3 sequence reads: CASSPGRGTYNEQFF. The CDR3 coding sequence is TGTGCCAGCAGTCCGGGTAGGGGGACTTACAATGAGCAGTTCTTC.

The chain has TRBV3-1 (or the pseudogene TRBV3-2) and TRBJ2-3; D may be TRBD1 or TRBD2 (6 bases each). CDR3 size: 16 residues. Looked up from germline, CDR1 is LGHDT and CDR2 is YNNKEL (reference sequence). Trimming took 1 base from V and 4 from J, leaving 15 bases between them. CDR3 DNA: TGTGCCAGCAGCCAAGGGACCGGGGGCACTGCAGATACGCAGTATTTT. Residues: CASSQGTGGTADTQYF.

V is TRBV4-1 and J is TRBJ1-3; D unresolved. This CDR3 is 15 amino acids long. The ends were cut back, 1 base at V and 0 bases at J, with 7 bases in the middle. Germline loops: CDR1 MGHRA, CDR2 YSYEKL. CDR3 nucleotides: TGCGCCAGCAGCCAAGTGCCTGTCTCTGGAAACACCATATATTTT. As protein: CASSQVPVSGNTIYF.

This clone was found a few times. CDR3: CASSPGLAQDNEQFF. The DNA of the CDR3 is TGTGCCAGCTCTCCGGGGCTAGCCCAAGATAATGAGCAGTTCTTC. The rearrangement joins TRBV9 to TRBJ2-1; either TRBD1 or TRBD2 may supply D (5 bases each). The CDR3 has 15 amino acids. Germline-derived CDR1 and CDR2 are SGDLS and YYNGEE. Trimming took off 7 bases at V and 7 bases at J, with 21 bases between the two ends. Full variable domain (missing parts from reference TRBV9 and TRBJ2-1): DSGVTQTPKHLITATGQRVTLRCSPRSGDLSVYWYQQSLDQGLQFLIQYYNGEERAKGNILERFSAQQFPDLHSELNLSSLELGDSALYFCASSPGLAQDNEQFFGPGTRLTVL.

This clone occurred once. The chain is built from TRBV4-1 and TRBJ2-1; D remains unclear. This CDR3 spans 15 amino acids. The germline CDR1 and CDR2 sequences are MGHRA and YSYEKL. V lost 5 bases and J 4 bases, leaving 15 bases between the germline ends. CDR3 coding DNA: TGCGCCAGCAGCTCCTCCAGGTCTTTGTACAATGAGCAGTTCTTC. Protein sequence: CASSSSRSLYNEQFF.

Written as DNA, the CDR3 is TGCGCCAGGATCGACAGGGCTCCGAAGATGAACACTGAAGCTTTCTTT. Translation gives CARIDRAPKMNTEAFF. The chain has TRBV5-1 and TRBJ1-1, with 7 positions matching TRBD1. There are 16 residues in the CDR3. The germline gives CDR1 SGHRS, CDR2 YFSETQ. V lost 8 bases to trimming and J lost 0 bases; unmatched junction nucleotides: 13.

The chain employs TRBV2 and TRBJ2-5; 14 bases line up with TRBD2. The CDR3 has 16 residues. Germline assignment: CDR1 SNHLY and CDR2 FYNNEI. The junction had 6 bases not matched to a gene; V was cut back by 7 bases and J by 2 bases. CDR3 in DNA: TGTGCCAGCATGACTAGCGGGGGGGCCCGTCAAGAGACCCAGTACTTC. This translates into CASMTSGGARQETQYF.

The V call is TRBV3-1 (or the pseudogene TRBV3-2), the J call TRBJ2-7, with D unresolved. The V end was cut by 2 bases, the J end by 6 bases, with 8 bases between. The CDR3 is 12 residues long. Germline V gene data show CDR1 as LGHDT and CDR2 as YNNKEL (reference sequence). DNA for the CDR3: TGTGCCAGCAGCCAATCGGATGTCGAGCAGTACTTC. It translates to CASSQSDVEQYF.

This rearrangement joins TRBV6-2 or TRBV6-3 to TRBJ1-2, with TRBD1 identical over 8 bases. With V trimmed by 3 bases and J by 4 bases, 7 bases remained unmatched. This CDR3 is 15 amino acids long. CDR1 and CDR2 from the germline V gene are MNHEY and SVGEGT. The CDR3 DNA sequence: TGTGCCAGCAGTTATGGCAGGGGGCGAGGCTATGGCTACACCTTC. It yields the protein CASSYGRGRGYGYTF.

The J gene is TRBJ2-1, the V gene TRBV5-1, with 9 bases matching TRBD1. The CDR3 is 15 residues long. J lost 6 bases, V lost 4 bases, and 8 bases had no gene match. Germline V gives CDR1 SGHRS, CDR2 YFSETQ. This CDR3 reads CASSLGDREVNEQFF. The CDR3 nucleotides are TGCGCCAGCAGCCTTGGGGACAGGGAAGTCAATGAGCAGTTCTTC.